Listed here are 8 T cell receptor beta chains from one sample, sequenced in a study of regulatory T cells in long-lasting Graves disease. iRepertoire HTBI primers and Arm-PCR of CDR3 regions built TCR beta libraries. TCRdb reanalysed the multiplex PCR reads using MiXCR and keeps one entry per CDR3 protein. Found here are hundreds of thousands of distinct CDR3 sequences, 15% of them singletons; the top ten hold about a fifth. Time point meaning: newly diagnosed GD, antithyroid drugs for less than 3 months. Construction of the TCR library relied on RNA isolated from PBMCs. The specimen comprised peripheral blood mononuclear cells (PBMCs), sampled at new diagnosis, from a patient treated with antithyroid drugs. The receptors originated from a female donor with Graves disease.

This chain connects TRBV20-1 to TRBJ2-2, with D perhaps matching TRBD1 (6 bases). The CDR3 length is 15 residues. Trimming took 0 bases from V and 3 from J, leaving 11 bases between them. Germline V gene lookup returns CDR1 DFQATT and CDR2 SNEGSKA (reference sequence). This CDR3 is CSARDIGQYTGELFF. The DNA for the CDR3 is TGCAGTGCTAGAGATATAGGACAGTACACCGGGGAGCTGTTTTTT.

Ten or more counts support this clonotype. The chain employs TRBV30 and TRBJ2-7, with TRBD2 as a possible D gene (5 bases). The germline V and J ends were trimmed by 0 bases and 7 bases, with 10 bases remaining between them. CDR3 size: 12 residues. CDR1 is GTSNPN and CDR2 is SVGIG in the germline V gene (reference sequence). The CDR3 DNA reads as TGTGCCTGGAGTGTACGGTCGGGGGAGCAGTACTTC. Translation: CAWSVRSGEQYF.

The table lists this clonotype with a few counts. The rearrangement links TRBV4-2 to TRBJ2-7, with D uncertain. Per the germline V gene, CDR1 is LGHNA and CDR2 is YNFKEQ. Trimming took 0 bases from V and 0 from J, leaving 9 bases between them. The CDR3 extends over 15 amino acids. The CDR3 spells CASSQDAESSYEQYF. As DNA, the CDR3 is TGTGCCAGCAGCCAAGATGCGGAAAGCTCCTACGAGCAGTACTTC.

At least ten counts were recorded for this clonotype. V and J are TRBV28 and TRBJ1-5, with D possibly matching TRBD1 (6 bases). The V end lost 4 bases, the J end lost 6 bases, and 16 bases lay between the germline ends. The CDR3 is 15 amino acids. Germline V CDR1 and CDR2: MDHEN, SYDVKM. The CDR3 is CASSSGQPGIQPQHF. CDR3 in DNA: TGTGCCAGCAGTTCCGGACAGCCGGGGATTCAGCCCCAGCATTTT.

The chain combines TRBV7-9 with TRBJ2-2, with no clear D. Germline-derived CDR1 and CDR2 are SEHNR and FQNEAQ (reference sequence). The CDR3 totals 15 residues. Trimming stripped 7 bases from V and 1 base from J, with 13 bases between. CDR3 nucleotides: TGTGCCAGCACCTCCTCGGTTGTGAACACCGGGGAGCTGTTTTTT. It codes for CASTSSVVNTGELFF.

Concerning this clonotype: Possible read error: a much larger clone is one base away. This chain connects TRBV20-1 to TRBJ1-1, with 8 bases aligning to TRBD1. After removal of 3 bases from V and 3 bases from J, the junction contained 6 bases not matched to a gene. This CDR3 comprises 14 residues. The germline gives CDR1 DFQATT, CDR2 SNEGSKA (reference sequence). The CDR3 region is CSARWTGQDTEAFF. The CDR3 bases are TGCAGTGCTAGGTGGACGGGACAGGACACTGAAGCTTTCTTT.

The sample holds many counts of this clonotype. V and J are TRBV7-9 and TRBJ2-7, with a weak D call TRBD2 (6 bases). Trimming stripped 8 bases from V and 7 bases from J, with 21 bases between. CDR1 is SEHNR, CDR2 FQNEAQ, per germline (reference sequence). The CDR3 runs 14 residues. The CDR3 coding sequence is TGTGCCAGCGGTAAAGCGGGTGCCGGATGGGAGCAGTACTTC. Translating gives CASGKAGAGWEQYF. Full variable domain (rest looked up from reference TRBV7-9 and TRBJ2-7): DTGVSQNPRHKITKRGQNVTFRCDPISEHNRLYWYRQTLGQGPEFLTYFQNEAQLEKSRLLSDRFSAERPKGSFSTLEIQRTEQGDSAMYLCASGKAGAGWEQYFGPGTRLTVT.

The chain recombines TRBV29-1 with TRBJ1-2, with 7 bases identical to TRBD1. The V segment lost 6 bases and the J segment 4 bases; nucleotides outside the gene matches: 5. CDR1 and CDR2 from the germline V gene are SQVTM and ANQGSEA. This CDR3 comprises 12 residues. The chain's CDR3 is CSVRQGSYGYTF. The CDR3 nucleotides are TGCAGCGTGAGACAGGGCTCCTATGGCTACACCTTC. Together with reference TRBV29-1 and TRBJ1-2, the CDR3 gives the full variable domain: SAVISQKPSRDICQRGTSLTIQCQVDSQVTMMFWYRQQPGQSLTLIATANQGSEATYESGFVIDKFPISRPNLTFSTLTVSNMSPEDSSIYLCSVRQGSYGYTFGSGTRLTVV.